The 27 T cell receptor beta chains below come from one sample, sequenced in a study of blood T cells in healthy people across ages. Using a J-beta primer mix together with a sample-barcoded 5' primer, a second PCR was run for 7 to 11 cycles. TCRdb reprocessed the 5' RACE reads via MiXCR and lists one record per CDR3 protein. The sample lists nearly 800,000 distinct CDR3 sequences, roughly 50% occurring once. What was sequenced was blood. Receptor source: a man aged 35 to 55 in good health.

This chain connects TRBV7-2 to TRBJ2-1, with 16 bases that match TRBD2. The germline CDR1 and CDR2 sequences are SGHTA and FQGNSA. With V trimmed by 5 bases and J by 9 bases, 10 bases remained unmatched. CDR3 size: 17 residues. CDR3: CASSPYAGTSGGGEQFF. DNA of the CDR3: TGTGCCAGCAGCCCGTATGCCGGGACTAGCGGGGGGGGTGAGCAGTTCTTC.

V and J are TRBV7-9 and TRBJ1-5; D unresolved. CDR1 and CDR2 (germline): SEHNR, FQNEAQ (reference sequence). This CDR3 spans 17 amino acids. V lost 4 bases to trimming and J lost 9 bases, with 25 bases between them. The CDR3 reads CASSSLGSPDQSWPQHF. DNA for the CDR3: TGTGCCAGCAGCTCTCTTGGTTCTCCAGACCAATCATGGCCCCAGCATTTT.

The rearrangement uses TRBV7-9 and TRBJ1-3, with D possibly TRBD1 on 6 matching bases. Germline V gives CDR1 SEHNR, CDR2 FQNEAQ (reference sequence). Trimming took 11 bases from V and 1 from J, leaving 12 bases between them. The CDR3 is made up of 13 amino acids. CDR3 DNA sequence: TGTGCCGGGGGGCCGGCATCTGGAAACACCATATATTTT. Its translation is CAGGPASGNTIYF. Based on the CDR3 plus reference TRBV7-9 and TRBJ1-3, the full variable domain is DTGVSQNPRHKITKRGQNVTFRCDPISEHNRLYWYRQTLGQGPEFLTYFQNEAQLEKSRLLSDRFSAERPKGSFSTLEIQRTEQGDSAMYLCAGGPASGNTIYFGEGSWLTVV.

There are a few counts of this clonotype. This CDR3 reads CSARAPGGPGNIQYF. CDR3 DNA sequence: TGCAGTGCTAGAGCCCCGGGAGGGCCGGGAAACATTCAGTACTTC. This chain links TRBV20-1 with TRBJ2-4; 8 bases agree with TRBD2. The germline CDR1 and CDR2 sequences are DFQATT and SNEGSKA (reference sequence). The CDR3 is made up of 15 amino acids. V trimming: 1 base; J trimming: 6 bases; junction bases outside the gene matches: 8.

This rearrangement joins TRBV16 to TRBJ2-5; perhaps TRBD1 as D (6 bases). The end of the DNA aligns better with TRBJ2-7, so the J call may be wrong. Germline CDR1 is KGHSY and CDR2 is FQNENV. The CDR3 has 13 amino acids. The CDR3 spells CASSHSPGDEQYF. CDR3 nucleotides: TGTGCCAGCAGCCACTCCCCAGGGGACGAGCAGTACTTC.

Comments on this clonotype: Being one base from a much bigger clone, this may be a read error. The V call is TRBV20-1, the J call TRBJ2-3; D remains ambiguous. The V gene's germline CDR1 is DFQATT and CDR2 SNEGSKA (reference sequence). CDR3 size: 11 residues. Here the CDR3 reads CGARVLDTQYF. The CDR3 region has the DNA TGCGGTGCTAGAGTCCTAGATACGCAGTATTTT.

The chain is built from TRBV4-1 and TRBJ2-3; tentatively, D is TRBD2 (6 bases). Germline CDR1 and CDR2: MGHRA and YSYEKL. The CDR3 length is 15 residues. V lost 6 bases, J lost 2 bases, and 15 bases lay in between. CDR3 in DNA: TGCGCCAGCAGGCCTTTGCGGGGCTCCACAGATACGCAGTATTTT. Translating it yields CASRPLRGSTDTQYF.

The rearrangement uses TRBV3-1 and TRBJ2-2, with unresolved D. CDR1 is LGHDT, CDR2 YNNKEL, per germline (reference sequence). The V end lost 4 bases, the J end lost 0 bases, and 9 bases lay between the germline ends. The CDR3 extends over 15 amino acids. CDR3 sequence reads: CASSLERANTGELFF. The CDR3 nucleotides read TGTGCCAGCAGCCTAGAGAGAGCGAACACCGGGGAGCTGTTTTTT. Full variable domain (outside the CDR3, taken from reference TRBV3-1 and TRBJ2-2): DTAVSQTPKYLVTQMGNDKSIKCEQNLGHDTMYWYKQDSKKFLKIMFSYNNKELIINETVPNRFSPKSPDKAHLNLHINSLELGDSAVYFCASSLERANTGELFFGEGSRLTVL.

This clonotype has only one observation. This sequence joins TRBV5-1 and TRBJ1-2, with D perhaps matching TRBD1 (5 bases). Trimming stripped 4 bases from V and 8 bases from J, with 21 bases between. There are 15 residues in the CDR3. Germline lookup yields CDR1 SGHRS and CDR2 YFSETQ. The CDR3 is CASSDGGTVDRGYTF. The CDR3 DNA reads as TGCGCCAGCAGCGATGGCGGGACGGTCGACCGGGGCTACACCTTC. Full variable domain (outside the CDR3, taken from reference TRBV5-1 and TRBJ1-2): KAGVTQTPRYLIKTRGQQVTLSCSPISGHRSVSWYQQTPGQGLQFLFEYFSETQRNKGNFPGRFSGRQFSNSRSEMNVSTLELGDSALYLCASSDGGTVDRGYTFGSGTRLTVV.

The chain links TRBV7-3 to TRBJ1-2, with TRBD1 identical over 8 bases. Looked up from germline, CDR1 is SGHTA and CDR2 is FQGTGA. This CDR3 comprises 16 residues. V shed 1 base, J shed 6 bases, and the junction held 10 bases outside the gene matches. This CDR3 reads CASSLNAGGQGDGYTF. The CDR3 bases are TGTGCCAGCAGCTTAAACGCGGGCGGACAGGGTGATGGCTACACCTTC.

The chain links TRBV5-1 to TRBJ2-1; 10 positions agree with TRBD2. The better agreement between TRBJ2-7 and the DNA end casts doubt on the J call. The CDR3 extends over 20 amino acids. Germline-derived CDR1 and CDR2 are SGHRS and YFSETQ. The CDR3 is CASSLGGPGTSEGTYNEQYF. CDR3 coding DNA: TGCGCCAGCAGCTTGGGGGGGCCGGGGACTAGCGAAGGCACCTACAATGAGCAGTACTTC.

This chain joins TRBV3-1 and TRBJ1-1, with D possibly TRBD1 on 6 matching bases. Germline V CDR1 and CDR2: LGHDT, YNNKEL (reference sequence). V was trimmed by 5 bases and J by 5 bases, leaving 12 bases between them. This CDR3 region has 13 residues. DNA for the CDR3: TGTGCCAGCAGCGAGGACAGCCGGACTGAAGCTTTCTTT. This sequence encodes CASSEDSRTEAFF.

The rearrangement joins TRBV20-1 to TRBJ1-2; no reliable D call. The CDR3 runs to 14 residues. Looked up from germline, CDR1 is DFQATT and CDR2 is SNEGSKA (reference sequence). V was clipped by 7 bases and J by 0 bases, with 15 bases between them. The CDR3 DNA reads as TGCAGTGTCAAAGCGGTTCGGGCTAACTATGGCTACACCTTC. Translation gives CSVKAVRANYGYTF.

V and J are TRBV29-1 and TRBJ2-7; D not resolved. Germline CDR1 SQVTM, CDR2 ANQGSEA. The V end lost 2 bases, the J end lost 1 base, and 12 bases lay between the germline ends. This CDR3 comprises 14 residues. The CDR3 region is CSVEREDKSYEQYF. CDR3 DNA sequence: TGCAGCGTTGAACGCGAAGACAAATCCTACGAGCAGTACTTC.

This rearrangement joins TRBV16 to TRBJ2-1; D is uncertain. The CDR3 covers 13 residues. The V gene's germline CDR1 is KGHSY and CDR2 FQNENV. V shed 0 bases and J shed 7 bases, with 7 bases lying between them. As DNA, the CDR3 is TGTGCCAGCAGCCAATCCCGGGTGAATGAGCAGTTCTTC. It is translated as CASSQSRVNEQFF.

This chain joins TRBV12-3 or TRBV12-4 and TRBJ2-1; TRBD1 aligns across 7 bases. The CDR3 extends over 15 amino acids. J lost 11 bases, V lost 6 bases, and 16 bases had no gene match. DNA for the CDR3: TGTGCCAGCAGGGAACAGGGGCAAGGCAGTAATAAGCAGTTCTTC. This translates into CASREQGQGSNKQFF.

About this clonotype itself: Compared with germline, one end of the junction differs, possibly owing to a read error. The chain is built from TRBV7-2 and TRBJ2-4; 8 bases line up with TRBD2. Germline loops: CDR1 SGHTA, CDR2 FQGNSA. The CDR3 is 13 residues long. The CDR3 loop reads CASGLAGLETQYF. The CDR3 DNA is TGTGCCAGCGGCTTAGCGGGACTAGAAACCCAGTACTTC. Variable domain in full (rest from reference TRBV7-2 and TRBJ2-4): GAGVSQSPSNKVTEKGKDVELRCDPISGHTALYWYRQSLGQGLEFLIYFQGNSAPDKSGLPSDRFSAERTGGSVSTLTIQRTQQEDSAVYLCASGLAGLETQYFGAGTRLSVL.

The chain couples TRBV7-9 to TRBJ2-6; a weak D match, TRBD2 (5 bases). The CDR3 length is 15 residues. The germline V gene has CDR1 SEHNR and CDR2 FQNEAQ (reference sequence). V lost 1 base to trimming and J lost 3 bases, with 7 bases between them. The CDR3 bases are TGTGCCAGCAGCTTAGAGAGGGATGGGGCCAACGTCCTGACTTTC. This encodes CASSLERDGANVLTF.

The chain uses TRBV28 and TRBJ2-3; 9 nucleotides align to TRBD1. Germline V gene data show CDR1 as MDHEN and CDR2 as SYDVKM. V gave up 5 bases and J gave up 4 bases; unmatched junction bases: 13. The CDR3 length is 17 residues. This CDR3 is CASSGGDRAFVSDTQYF. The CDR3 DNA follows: TGTGCCAGCAGTGGGGGGGACAGGGCGTTTGTTTCAGATACGCAGTATTTT. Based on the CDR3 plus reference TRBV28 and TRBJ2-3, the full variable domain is DVKVTQSSRYLVKRTGEKVFLECVQDMDHENMFWYRQDPGLGLRLIYFSYDVKMKEKGDIPEGYSVSREKKERFSLILESASTNQTSMYLCASSGGDRAFVSDTQYFGPGTRLTVL.

The DNA of the CDR3 is TGCAGCGTTGAAGGGGGGACAAGCTCCTACGAGCAGTACTTC. Amino acid sequence: CSVEGGTSSYEQYF. J is TRBJ2-7 and V is TRBV29-1, with D possibly matching TRBD1 (6 bases). Trimming pared 1 base from V and 0 bases from J, leaving 10 bases between. CDR3 length: 14 residues. The V gene's germline CDR1 is SQVTM and CDR2 ANQGSEA.

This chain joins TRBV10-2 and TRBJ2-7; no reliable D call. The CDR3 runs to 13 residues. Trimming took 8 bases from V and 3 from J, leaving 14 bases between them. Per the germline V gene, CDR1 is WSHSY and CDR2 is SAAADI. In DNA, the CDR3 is TGCGCCAGCCGGGCTTCGGGCGGCTACGAGCAGTACTTC. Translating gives CASRASGGYEQYF.

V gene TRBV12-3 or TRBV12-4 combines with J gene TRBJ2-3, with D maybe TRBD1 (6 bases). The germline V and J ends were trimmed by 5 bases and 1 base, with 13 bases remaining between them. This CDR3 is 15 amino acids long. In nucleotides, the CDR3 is TGTGCCAGCAGTCCCCGGGCAGGGGGCACAGATACGCAGTATTTT. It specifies CASSPRAGGTDTQYF.

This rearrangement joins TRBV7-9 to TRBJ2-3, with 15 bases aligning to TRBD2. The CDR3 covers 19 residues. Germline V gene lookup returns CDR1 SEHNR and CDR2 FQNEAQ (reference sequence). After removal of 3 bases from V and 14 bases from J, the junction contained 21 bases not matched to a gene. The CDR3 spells CASSFPRTSGRVEHRYAYF. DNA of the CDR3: TGTGCCAGCAGCTTCCCCCGGACTAGCGGGAGGGTCGAGCACAGATACGCGTATTTT.

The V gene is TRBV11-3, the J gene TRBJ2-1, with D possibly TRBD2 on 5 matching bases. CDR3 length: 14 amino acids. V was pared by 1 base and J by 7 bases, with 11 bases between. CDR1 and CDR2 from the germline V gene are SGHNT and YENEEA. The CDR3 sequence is CASSLAKRRNEQFF. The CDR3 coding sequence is TGTGCCAGCAGCTTAGCAAAGCGGCGGAATGAGCAGTTCTTC.

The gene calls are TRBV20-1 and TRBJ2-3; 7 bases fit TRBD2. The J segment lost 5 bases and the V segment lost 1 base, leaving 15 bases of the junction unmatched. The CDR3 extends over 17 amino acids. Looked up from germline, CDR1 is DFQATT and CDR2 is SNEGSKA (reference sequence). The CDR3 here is CSARVGGSGSPGDTQYF. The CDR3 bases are TGCAGTGCTAGAGTGGGGGGGTCCGGGAGTCCGGGAGATACGCAGTATTTT.

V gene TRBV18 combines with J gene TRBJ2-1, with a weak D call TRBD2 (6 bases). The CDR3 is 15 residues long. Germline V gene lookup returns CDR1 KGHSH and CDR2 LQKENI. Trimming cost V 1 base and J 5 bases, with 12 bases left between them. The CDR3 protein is CASSPRGEVDNEQFF. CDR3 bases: TGTGCCAGCTCACCACGCGGGGAGGTAGACAATGAGCAGTTCTTC.

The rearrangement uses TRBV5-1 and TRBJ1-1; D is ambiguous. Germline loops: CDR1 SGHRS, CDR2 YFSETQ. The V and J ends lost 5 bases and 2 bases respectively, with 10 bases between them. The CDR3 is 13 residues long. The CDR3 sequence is CASSWVDNTEAFF. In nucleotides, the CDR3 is TGCGCCAGCAGTTGGGTCGACAACACTGAAGCTTTCTTT.